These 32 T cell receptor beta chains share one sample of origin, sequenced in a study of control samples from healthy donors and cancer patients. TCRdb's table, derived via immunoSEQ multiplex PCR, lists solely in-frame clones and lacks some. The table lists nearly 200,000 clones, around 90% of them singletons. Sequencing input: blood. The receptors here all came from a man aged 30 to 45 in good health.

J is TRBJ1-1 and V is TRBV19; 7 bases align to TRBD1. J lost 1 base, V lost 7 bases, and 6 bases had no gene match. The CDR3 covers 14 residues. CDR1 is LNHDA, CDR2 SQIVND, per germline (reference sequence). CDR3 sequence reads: CASTPDRQNTEAFF. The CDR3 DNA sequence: TGTGCCAGTACCCCGGACAGGCAGAACACTGAAGCTTTCTTT. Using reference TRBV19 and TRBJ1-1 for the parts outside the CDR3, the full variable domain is DGGITQSPKYLFRKEGQNVTLSCEQNLNHDAMYWYRQDPGQGLRLIYYSQIVNDFQKGDIAEGYSVSREKKESFPLTVTSAQKNPTAFYLCASTPDRQNTEAFFGQGTRLTVV.

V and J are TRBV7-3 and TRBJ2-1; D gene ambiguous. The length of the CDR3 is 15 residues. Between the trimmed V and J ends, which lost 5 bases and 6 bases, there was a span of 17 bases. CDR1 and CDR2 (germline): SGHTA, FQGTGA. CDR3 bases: TGTGCCAGCAGCCCTCAAAAGTATCAGTCCAATGAGCAGTTCTTC. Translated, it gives CASSPQKYQSNEQFF.

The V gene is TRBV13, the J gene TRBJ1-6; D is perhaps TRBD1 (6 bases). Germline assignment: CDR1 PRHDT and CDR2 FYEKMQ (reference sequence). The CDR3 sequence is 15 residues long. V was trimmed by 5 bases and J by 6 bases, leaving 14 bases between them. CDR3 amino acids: CASSLTGSFNSPLHF. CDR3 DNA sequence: TGTGCCAGCAGCCTAACAGGGAGTTTTAATTCACCCCTCCACTTT. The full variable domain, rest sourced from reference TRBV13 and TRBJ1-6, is AAGVIQSPRHLIKEKRETATLKCYPIPRHDTVYWYQQGPGQDPQFLISFYEKMQSDKGSIPDRFSAQQFSDYHSELNMSSLELGDSALYFCASSLTGSFNSPLHFGNGTRLTVT.

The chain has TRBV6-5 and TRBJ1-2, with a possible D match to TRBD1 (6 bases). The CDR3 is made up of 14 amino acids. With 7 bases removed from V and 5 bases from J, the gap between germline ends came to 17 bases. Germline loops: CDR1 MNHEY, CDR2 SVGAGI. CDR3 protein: CASTDRDTNYGYTF. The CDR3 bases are TGTGCCAGCACCGACCGGGACACCAATTATGGCTACACCTTC.

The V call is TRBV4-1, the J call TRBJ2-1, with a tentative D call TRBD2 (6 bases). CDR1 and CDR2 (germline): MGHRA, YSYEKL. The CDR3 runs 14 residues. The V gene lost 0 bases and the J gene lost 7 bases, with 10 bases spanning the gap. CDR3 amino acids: CASSQEGTENEQFF. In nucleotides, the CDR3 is TGCGCCAGCAGCCAAGAAGGGACTGAGAATGAGCAGTTCTTC.

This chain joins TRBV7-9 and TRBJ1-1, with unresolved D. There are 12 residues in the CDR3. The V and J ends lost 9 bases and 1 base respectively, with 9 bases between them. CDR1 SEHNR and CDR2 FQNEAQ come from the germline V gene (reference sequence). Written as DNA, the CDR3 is TGTGCCAGTCAGAGGGCGAACACTGAAGCTTTCTTT. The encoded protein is CASQRANTEAFF.

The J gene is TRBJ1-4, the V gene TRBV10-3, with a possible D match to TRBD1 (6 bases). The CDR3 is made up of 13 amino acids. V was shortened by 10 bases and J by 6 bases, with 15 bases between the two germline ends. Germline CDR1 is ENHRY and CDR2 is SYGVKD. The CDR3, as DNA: TGTGCCACCTCGGTCAAGGGGGATGAAAAACTGTTTTTT. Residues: CATSVKGDEKLFF.

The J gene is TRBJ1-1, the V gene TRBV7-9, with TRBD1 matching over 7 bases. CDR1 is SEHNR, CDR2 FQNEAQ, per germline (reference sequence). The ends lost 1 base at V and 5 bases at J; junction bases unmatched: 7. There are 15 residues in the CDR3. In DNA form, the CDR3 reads TGTGCCAGCAGCTTAGGGGAGGGGGCACTAACTGAAGCTTTCTTT. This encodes CASSLGEGALTEAFF.

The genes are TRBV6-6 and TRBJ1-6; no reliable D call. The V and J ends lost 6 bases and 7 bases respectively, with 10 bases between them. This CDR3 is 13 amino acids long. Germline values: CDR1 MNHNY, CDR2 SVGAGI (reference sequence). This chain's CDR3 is CASRTLRNSPLHF. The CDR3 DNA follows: TGTGCCAGCAGGACCCTCAGGAATTCACCCCTCCACTTT.

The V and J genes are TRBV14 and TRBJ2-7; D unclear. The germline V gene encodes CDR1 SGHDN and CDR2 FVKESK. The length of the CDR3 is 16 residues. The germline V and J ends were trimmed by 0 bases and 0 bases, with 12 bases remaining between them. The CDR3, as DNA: TGTGCCAGCAGCCAAGAGTTCGGCCGGATCTCCTACGAGCAGTACTTC. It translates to CASSQEFGRISYEQYF. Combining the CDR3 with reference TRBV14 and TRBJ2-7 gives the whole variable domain EAGVTQFPSHSVIEKGQTVTLRCDPISGHDNLYWYRRVMGKEIKFLLHFVKESKQDESGMPNNRFLAERTGGTYSTLKVQPAELEDSGVYFCASSQEFGRISYEQYFGPGTRLTVT.

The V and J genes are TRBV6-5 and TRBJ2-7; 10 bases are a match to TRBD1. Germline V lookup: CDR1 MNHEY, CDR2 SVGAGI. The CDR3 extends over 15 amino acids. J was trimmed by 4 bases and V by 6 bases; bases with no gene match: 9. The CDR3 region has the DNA TGTGCCAGCAGCCGACCGGGACAGGGGCATTACGAGCAGTACTTC. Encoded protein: CASSRPGQGHYEQYF.

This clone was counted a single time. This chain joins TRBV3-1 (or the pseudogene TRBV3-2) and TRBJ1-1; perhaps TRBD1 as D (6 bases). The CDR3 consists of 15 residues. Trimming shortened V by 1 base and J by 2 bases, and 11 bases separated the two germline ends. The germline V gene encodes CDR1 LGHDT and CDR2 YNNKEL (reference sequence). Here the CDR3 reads CASSQVRGINTEAFF. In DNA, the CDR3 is TGTGCCAGCAGCCAAGTGAGGGGGATAAACACTGAAGCTTTCTTT.

CDR3 residues: CASSRTTGARNEKLFF. CDR3 nucleotide sequence: TGTGCCAGCAGCCGAACAACAGGGGCTCGGAATGAAAAACTGTTTTTT. This chain uses TRBV5-6 with TRBJ1-4, with 7 nucleotides matching TRBD1. The CDR3 spans 16 residues. V lost 4 bases to trimming and J lost 5 bases; unmatched junction nucleotides: 11. Germline V lookup: CDR1 SGHDT, CDR2 YYEEEE.

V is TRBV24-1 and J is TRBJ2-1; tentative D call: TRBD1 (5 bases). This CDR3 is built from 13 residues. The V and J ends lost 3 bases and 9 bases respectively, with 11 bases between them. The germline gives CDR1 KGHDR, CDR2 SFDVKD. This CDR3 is CATSDPGFGEQFF. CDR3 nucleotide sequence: TGTGCCACCAGTGATCCAGGGTTCGGTGAGCAGTTCTTC.

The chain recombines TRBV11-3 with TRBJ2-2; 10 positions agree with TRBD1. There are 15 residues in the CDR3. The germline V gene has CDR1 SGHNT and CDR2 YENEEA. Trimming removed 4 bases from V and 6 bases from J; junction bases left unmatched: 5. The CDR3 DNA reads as TGTGCCAGCAGCTCTCGACAGGGGGCGGCCGGGGAGCTGTTTTTT. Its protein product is CASSSRQGAAGELFF.

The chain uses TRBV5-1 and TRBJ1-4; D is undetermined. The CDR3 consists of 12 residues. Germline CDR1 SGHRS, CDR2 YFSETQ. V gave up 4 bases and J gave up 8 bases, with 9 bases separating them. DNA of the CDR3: TGCGCCAGCAGCGGGGAAGGGGAAAAACTGTTTTTT. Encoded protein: CASSGEGEKLFF.

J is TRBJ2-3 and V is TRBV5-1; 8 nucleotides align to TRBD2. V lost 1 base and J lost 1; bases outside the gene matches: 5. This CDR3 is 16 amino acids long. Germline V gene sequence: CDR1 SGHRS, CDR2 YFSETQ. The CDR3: CASSLSGGPGTDTQYF. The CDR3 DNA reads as TGCGCCAGCAGCTTGTCGGGGGGGCCGGGCACAGATACGCAGTATTTT.

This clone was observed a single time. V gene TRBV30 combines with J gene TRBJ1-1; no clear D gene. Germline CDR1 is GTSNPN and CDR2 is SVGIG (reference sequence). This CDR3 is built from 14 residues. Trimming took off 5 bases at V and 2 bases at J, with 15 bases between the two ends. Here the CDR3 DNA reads TGTGCCTGGGGTGGCTGGTCTCCTAACACTGAAGCTTTCTTT. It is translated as CAWGGWSPNTEAFF.

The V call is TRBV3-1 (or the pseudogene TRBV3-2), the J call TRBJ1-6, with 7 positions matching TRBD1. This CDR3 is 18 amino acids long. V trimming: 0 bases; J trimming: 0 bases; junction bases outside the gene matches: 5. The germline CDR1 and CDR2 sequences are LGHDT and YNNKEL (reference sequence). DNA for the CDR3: TGTGCCAGCAGCCAAGAAAGGGGACAGAGCTCCTATAATTCACCCCTCCACTTT. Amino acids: CASSQERGQSSYNSPLHF.

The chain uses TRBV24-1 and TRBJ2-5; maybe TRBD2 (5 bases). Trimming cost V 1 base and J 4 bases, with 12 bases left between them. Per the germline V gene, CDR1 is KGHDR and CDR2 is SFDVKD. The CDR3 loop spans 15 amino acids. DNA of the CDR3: TGTGCCACCAGTGATTTATCCGGGGAAGGAGAGACCCAGTACTTC. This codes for CATSDLSGEGETQYF.

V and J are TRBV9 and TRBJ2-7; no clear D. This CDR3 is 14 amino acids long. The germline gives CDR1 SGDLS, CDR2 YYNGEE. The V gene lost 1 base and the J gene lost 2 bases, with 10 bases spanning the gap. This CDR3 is CASSVYPLPYEQYF. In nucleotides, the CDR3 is TGTGCCAGCAGCGTATACCCCCTCCCCTACGAGCAGTACTTC.

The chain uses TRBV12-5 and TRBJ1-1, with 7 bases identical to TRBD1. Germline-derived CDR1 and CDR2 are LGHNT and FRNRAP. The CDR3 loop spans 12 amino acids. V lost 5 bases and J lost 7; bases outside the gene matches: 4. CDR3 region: CASGPGTVEAFF. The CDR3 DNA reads TGTGCTAGTGGTCCAGGGACAGTTGAAGCTTTCTTT.

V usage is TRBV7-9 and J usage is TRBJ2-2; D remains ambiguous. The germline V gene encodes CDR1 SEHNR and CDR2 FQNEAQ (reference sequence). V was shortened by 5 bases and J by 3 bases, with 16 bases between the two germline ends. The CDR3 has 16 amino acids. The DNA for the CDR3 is TGTGCCAGCAGCCCCCGAGGTAACGAGTACACCGGGGAGCTGTTTTTT. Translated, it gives CASSPRGNEYTGELFF.

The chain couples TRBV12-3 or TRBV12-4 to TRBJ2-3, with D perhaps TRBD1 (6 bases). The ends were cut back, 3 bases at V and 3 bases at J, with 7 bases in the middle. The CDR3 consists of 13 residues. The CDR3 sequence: CASSLGATDTQYF. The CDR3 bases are TGTGCCAGCAGTTTGGGGGCTACAGATACGCAGTATTTT.

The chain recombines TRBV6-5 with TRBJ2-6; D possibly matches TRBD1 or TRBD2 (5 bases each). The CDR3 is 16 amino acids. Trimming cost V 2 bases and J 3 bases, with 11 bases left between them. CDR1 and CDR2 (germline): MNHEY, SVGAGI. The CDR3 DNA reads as TGTGCCAGCAGTTACGTGGGGGAGCGTGGGGCCAACGTCCTGACTTTC. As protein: CASSYVGERGANVLTF.

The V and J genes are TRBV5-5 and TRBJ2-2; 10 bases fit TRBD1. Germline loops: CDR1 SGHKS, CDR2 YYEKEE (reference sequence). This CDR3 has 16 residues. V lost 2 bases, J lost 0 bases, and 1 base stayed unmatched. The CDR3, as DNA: TGTGCCAGCAGCTTTGACAGGGGGCCGAACACCGGGGAGCTGTTTTTT. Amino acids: CASSFDRGPNTGELFF. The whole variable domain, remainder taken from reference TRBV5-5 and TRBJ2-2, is DAGVTQSPTHLIKTRGQQVTLRCSPISGHKSVSWYQQVLGQGPQFIFQYYEKEERGRGNFPDRFSARQFPNYSSELNVNALLLGDSALYLCASSFDRGPNTGELFFGEGSRLTVL.

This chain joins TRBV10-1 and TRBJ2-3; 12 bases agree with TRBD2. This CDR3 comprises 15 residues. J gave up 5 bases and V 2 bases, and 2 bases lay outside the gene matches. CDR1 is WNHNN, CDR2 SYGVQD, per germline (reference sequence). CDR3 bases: TGCGCCAGCAGTGAGCCGGGACTAGCGGGAGATACGCAGTATTTT. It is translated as CASSEPGLAGDTQYF.

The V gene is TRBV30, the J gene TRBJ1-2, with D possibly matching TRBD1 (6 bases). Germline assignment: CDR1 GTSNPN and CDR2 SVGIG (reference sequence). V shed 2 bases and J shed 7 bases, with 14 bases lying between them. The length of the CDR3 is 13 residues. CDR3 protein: CAWSPRRGFGYTF. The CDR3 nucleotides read TGTGCCTGGAGTCCCCGGAGGGGGTTTGGCTACACCTTC.

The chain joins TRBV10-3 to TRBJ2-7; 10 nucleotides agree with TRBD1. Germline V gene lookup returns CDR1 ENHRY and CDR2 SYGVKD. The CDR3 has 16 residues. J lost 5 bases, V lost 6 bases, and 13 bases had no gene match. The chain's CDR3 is CAISAQPRGQGNEQYF. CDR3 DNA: TGTGCCATCAGCGCCCAGCCACGGGGACAGGGGAACGAGCAGTACTTC.

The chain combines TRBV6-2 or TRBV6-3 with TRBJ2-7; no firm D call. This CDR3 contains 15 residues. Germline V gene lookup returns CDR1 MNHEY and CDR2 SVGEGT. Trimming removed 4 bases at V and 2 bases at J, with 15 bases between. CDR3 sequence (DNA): TGTGCCAGCAGTTCGCCCCACAGACAAGCCTACGAGCAGTACTTC. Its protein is CASSSPHRQAYEQYF.

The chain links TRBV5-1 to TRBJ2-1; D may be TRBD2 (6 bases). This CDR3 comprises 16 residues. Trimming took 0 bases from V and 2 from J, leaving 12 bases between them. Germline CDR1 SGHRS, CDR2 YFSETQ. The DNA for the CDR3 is TGCGCCAGCAGCTTGGCCCCGGGGGTCGCCTACAATGAGCAGTTCTTC. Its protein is CASSLAPGVAYNEQFF.

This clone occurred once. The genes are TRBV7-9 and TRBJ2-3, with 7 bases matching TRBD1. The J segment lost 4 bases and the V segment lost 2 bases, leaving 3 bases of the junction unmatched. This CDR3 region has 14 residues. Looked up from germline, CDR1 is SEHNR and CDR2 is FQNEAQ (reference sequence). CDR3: CASSLLQGADTQYF. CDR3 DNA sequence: TGTGCCAGCAGCTTATTGCAGGGGGCAGATACGCAGTATTTT.